This TCR beta chain was identified during a study of T cells in tuberculosis. Worth noting for this clone: Its ends do not fully match the called genes, so a read error is possible.

This CDR3 comprises 13 residues. From germline, CDR1 is MNHNS and CDR2 SASEGT. Measured with immunoSEQ multiplex PCR; TCRdb has only the in-frame clones, and not every one. The profile covers around 23,000 clones, with about 85% appearing a single time and about 15% taken by the ten largest. Stated time point: new active TB diagnosis, blood taken before or within 7 days of starting treatment. The clonotype was recovered from an adult with tuberculosis. The gene calls are TRBV6-1 and TRBJ1-2; D gene unclear. The sample here was PBMCs, taken at tuberculosis diagnosis. This CDR3 reads CASSGELPLGYPF. CDR3 sequence (DNA): TGTGCCAGCAGCGGGGAGCTTCCATTGGGCTACCCCTTC.